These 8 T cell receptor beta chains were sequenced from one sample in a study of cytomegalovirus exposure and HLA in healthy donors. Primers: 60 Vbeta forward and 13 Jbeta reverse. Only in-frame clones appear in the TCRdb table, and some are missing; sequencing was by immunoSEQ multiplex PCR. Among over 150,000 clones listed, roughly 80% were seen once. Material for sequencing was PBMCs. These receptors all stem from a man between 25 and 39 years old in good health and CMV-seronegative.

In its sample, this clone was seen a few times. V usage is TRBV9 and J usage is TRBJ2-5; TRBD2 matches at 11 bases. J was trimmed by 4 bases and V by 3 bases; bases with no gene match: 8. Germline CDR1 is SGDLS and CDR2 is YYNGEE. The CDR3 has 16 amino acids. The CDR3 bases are TGTGCCAGCAGCGCAGAACTAGCGGGAGTGGGAGAGACCCAGTACTTC. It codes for CASSAELAGVGETQYF.

The CDR3 reads CASSVSGSSSYEQYF. DNA for the CDR3: TGTGCCAGCAGTGTCTCGGGTTCGAGCTCCTACGAGCAGTACTTC. The chain has TRBV28 and TRBJ2-7; D is ambiguous. The CDR3 extends over 15 amino acids. Trimming shortened V by 5 bases and J by 0 bases, and 14 bases separated the two germline ends. CDR1 and CDR2 from the germline V gene are MDHEN and SYDVKM.

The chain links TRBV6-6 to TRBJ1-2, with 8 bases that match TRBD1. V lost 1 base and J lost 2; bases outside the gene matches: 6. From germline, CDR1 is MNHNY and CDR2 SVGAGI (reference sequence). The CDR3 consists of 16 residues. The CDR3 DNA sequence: TGTGCCAGCAGTTACTTACCTAGGGACAGGAACTATGGCTACACCTTC. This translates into CASSYLPRDRNYGYTF.

Here the CDR3 reads CASSFDSYNEQFF. The CDR3 DNA reads TGTGCCAGCAGCTTTGACAGTTACAATGAGCAGTTCTTC. The rearrangement joins TRBV28 to TRBJ2-1; D may be TRBD1 (5 bases). Germline CDR1 MDHEN, CDR2 SYDVKM. V was clipped by 6 bases and J by 4 bases, with 10 bases between them. This CDR3 is 13 amino acids long.

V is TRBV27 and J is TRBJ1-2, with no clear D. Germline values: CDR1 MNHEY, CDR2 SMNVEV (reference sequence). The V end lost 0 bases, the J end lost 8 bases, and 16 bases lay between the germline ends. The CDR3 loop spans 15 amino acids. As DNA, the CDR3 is TGTGCCAGCAGTTTATCGGTAAGCGACGGAAGAGGCTACACCTTC. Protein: CASSLSVSDGRGYTF.

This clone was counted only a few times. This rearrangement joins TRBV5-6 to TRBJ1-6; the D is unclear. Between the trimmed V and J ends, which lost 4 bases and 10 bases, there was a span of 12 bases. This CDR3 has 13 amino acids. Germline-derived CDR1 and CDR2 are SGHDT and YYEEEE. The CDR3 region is CASSSTTGSPLHF. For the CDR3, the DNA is TGTGCCAGCAGCAGCACCACGGGGTCACCCCTCCACTTT.

This chain's CDR3 is CASSPTRTREKKDTQYF. In DNA, the CDR3 is TGTGCCAGCAGCCCCACGCGGACTAGGGAAAAGAAAGATACGCAGTATTTT. The J gene is TRBJ2-3, the V gene TRBV7-3, with TRBD2 matching 7 bases. J lost 5 bases, V lost 5 bases, and 16 bases had no gene match. The germline V gene has CDR1 SGHTA and CDR2 FQGTGA. The CDR3 consists of 17 residues. Based on the CDR3 plus reference TRBV7-3 and TRBJ2-3, the full variable domain is GAGVSQTPSNKVTEKGKYVELRCDPISGHTALYWYRQSLGQGPEFLIYFQGTGAADDSGLPNDRFFAVRPEGSVSTLKIQRTERGDSAVYLCASSPTRTREKKDTQYFGPGTRLTVL.

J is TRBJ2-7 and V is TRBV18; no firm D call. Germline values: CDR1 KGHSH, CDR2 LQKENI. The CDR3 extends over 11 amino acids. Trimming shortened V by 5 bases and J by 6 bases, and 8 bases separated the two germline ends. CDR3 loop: CASSYSIEQYF. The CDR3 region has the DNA TGTGCCAGCTCATACTCCATCGAGCAGTACTTC. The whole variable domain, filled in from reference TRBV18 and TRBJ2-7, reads NAGVMQNPRHLVRRRGQEARLRCSPMKGHSHVYWYRQLPEEGLKFMVYLQKENIIDESGMPKERFSAEFPKEGPSILRIQQVVRGDSAAYFCASSYSIEQYFGPGTRLTVT.